The rows below give T cell receptor beta chains drawn from one sample of a study of T cell responses to AZD1222 COVID-19 vaccine. Libraries were prepared by immunoSEQ multiplex PCR; TCRdb keeps only in-frame clonotypes and omits some of them. The table includes 90,000 to 130,000 clones, about four fifths detected once. The sequences come from peripheral blood, collected on day 0 of AZD1222 vaccination. Receptors were obtained from an adult in good health. CDR3s include the opening cysteine and the closing phenylalanine or tryptophan. D genes are given only for firm matches. For some rows the clone size is stated as once, few or many, or as a class when expanded; others skip it.

TRBV7-2	TRBD1	.	TRBJ1-2	CASSSWTGSPTNYGYTF	TGTGCCAGCAGCTCATGGACAGGCTCCCCTACTAACTATGGCTACACCTTC
TRBV20-1	.	.	TRBJ1-6	CSASAGGAPGNSPLHF	TGCAGTGCTAGTGCCGGGGGGGCCCCTGGTAATTCACCCCTCCACTTT
TRBV5-1	.	once	TRBJ2-7	CASSLAPGPYEQYF	TGCGCCAGCAGCTTGGCTCCAGGACCCTACGAGCAGTACTTC
TRBV7-8	.	few	TRBJ1-1	CASSLGAPGGARTEAFF	TGTGCCAGCAGCTTAGGGGCCCCTGGGGGGGCGCGCACTGAAGCTTTCTTT
TRBV6-5	TRBD1	.	TRBJ1-1	CASGKGQPNTEAFF	TGTGCCAGCGGGAAGGGACAGCCGAACACTGAAGCTTTCTTT
TRBV3-1/TRBV3-2	.	.	TRBJ1-3	CASSTPQWQSGNTIYF	TGTGCCAGCAGCACCCCCCAATGGCAATCTGGAAACACCATATATTTT
TRBV28	.	.	TRBJ1-5	CASSSMRYQPQHF	TGTGCCAGCAGTTCAATGCGGTATCAGCCCCAGCATTTT
TRBV19	.	.	TRBJ1-5	CASSMEGTHSNQPQHF	TGCGCCAGTAGTATGGAGGGGACTCATAGCAATCAGCCCCAGCATTTT
TRBV7-2	TRBD2	.	TRBJ2-7	CASSFSGWGGREQYF	TGTGCCAGCAGCTTTAGCGGTTGGGGGGGACGGGAGCAGTACTTC
TRBV10-1	TRBD1	.	TRBJ1-1	CASRGQGNTEAFF	TGCGCCAGCAGGGGACAGGGGAACACTGAAGCTTTCTTT
TRBV5-4	TRBD1	.	TRBJ1-1	CASRTGTGRPEAFF	TGTGCCAGCAGAACCGGGACAGGGAGGCCTGAAGCTTTCTTT
TRBV14	.	few	TRBJ1-6	CASSQGGGSNSPLHF	TGTGCCAGCAGCCAGGGTGGGGGGAGTAATTCACCCCTCCACTTT
TRBV6-2/TRBV6-3	TRBD1	.	TRBJ1-5	CASSSPGQTNQPQHF	TGTGCCAGCAGTTCGCCGGGACAGACGAATCAGCCCCAGCATTTT
TRBV11-2	.	once	TRBJ2-1	CASSLVVSSYNEQFF	TGTGCCAGCAGCTTAGTGGTAAGCTCCTACAATGAGCAGTTCTTC
TRBV28	TRBD1	.	TRBJ1-2	CASSTTGGFLGYTF	TGTGCCAGCAGTACGACAGGGGGCTTCTTGGGCTACACCTTC
TRBV1	.	once	TRBJ2-1	CTSRKTSGRANEQFF	TGCACCAGCAGAAAGACTAGCGGGAGGGCTAATGAGCAGTTCTTC
TRBV4-1	.	few	TRBJ1-2	CASSQVGQSRARINYGYTF	TGCGCCAGCAGCCAAGTGGGACAAAGTAGGGCAAGGATCAACTATGGCTACACCTTC
TRBV28	TRBD1	few	TRBJ1-1	CASSPGTENFEAFF	TGTGCCAGCAGTCCTGGGACAGAAAATTTTGAAGCTTTCTTT
TRBV27	TRBD2	.	TRBJ2-1	CASSLYSGGFYNEQFF	TGTGCCAGCAGTTTATATTCCGGGGGGTTCTACAATGAGCAGTTCTTC
TRBV6-1	.	once	TRBJ1-2	CASSVGNRGASAYGYTF	TGTGCCAGCAGTGTCGGGAATAGGGGGGCCTCTGCCTATGGCTACACCTTC
TRBV19	.	.	TRBJ1-1	CASKGRTADTEAFF	TGTGCCAGTAAAGGGAGGACGGCGGACACTGAAGCTTTCTTT
TRBV4-1	TRBD1	once	TRBJ2-3	CASSATMARGRDTDTQYF	TGCGCCAGCAGTGCAACTATGGCAAGGGGGCGTGATACAGATACGCAGTATTTT
TRBV19	.	.	TRBJ2-7	CASRRRDGSYEQYF	TGTGCCAGTAGACGCCGGGACGGCTCCTACGAGCAGTACTTC
TRBV19	.	.	TRBJ2-5	CASSPRERETQYF	TGTGCCAGTAGCCCTCGGGAGAGGGAGACCCAGTACTTC
TRBV5-1	TRBD2	.	TRBJ2-5	CASSRTSGQETQYF	TGCGCCAGCAGCCGGACTAGCGGACAAGAGACCCAGTACTTC
TRBV2	TRBD1	.	TRBJ2-5	CASKLGQGASLLQETQYF	TGTGCCAGCAAACTAGGACAGGGAGCTTCCCTCCTTCAAGAGACCCAGTACTTC
TRBV7-9	.	.	TRBJ1-3	CASSLQGNTIYF	TGTGCCAGCAGCTTACAGGGAAACACCATATATTTT
TRBV5-1	.	once	TRBJ2-7	CASSLDRSISYEQYF	TGCGCCAGCAGCTTGGACAGGAGTATCTCCTACGAGCAGTACTTC
TRBV7-3	.	once	TRBJ1-2	CASSLNSGFDGYTF	TGTGCCAGCAGCTTAAATTCTGGTTTTGATGGCTACACCTTC
TRBV11-2	.	.	TRBJ1-6	CASSLITGGSPLHF	TGTGCCAGCAGCTTAATAACCGGAGGGTCACCCCTCCACTTT
TRBV24-1	.	.	TRBJ1-3	CATSEPDPWGGNTIYF	TGTGCCACCAGTGAACCCGACCCGTGGGGGGGAAACACCATATATTTT
TRBV29-1	.	.	TRBJ1-1	CSVDYWGSEAFF	TGCAGCGTTGACTACTGGGGGTCTGAAGCTTTCTTT
TRBV25-1	.	.	TRBJ1-2	CASSDQGRGYTF	TGTGCCAGCAGTGACCAGGGGCGCGGCTACACCTTC
TRBV27	TRBD1	.	TRBJ2-2	CASSPWGTGGISGELFF	TGTGCCAGCAGCCCCTGGGGGACAGGGGGCATCAGCGGGGAGCTGTTTTTT
TRBV19	TRBD2	.	TRBJ2-1	CASSTGTSGGYNEQFF	TGTGCCAGTAGTACGGGGACTAGCGGGGGGTACAATGAGCAGTTCTTC
TRBV10-1	TRBD1	few	TRBJ1-3	CATKQGTGNTIYF	TGCGCCACCAAACAGGGGACTGGAAACACCATATATTTT
TRBV28	TRBD1	.	TRBJ1-3	CASRQGSSGNTIYF	TGTGCCAGCAGACAGGGGAGCTCTGGAAACACCATATATTTT
TRBV2	.	.	TRBJ1-1	CASQWDPTEAFF	TGTGCCAGCCAGTGGGACCCCACTGAAGCTTTCTTT
TRBV18	TRBD2	.	TRBJ2-7	CASSRTGGGGPYEQYF	TGTGCCAGCTCACGTACGGGAGGCGGAGGACCCTACGAGCAGTACTTC
TRBV6-1	TRBD1	.	TRBJ1-3	CASSEDRGPGNTIYF	TGTGCCAGCAGTGAAGACAGGGGGCCTGGAAACACCATATATTTT
TRBV19	.	.	TRBJ1-4	CASSIGFNEKLFF	TGTGCCAGTAGTATCGGGTTCAATGAAAAACTGTTTTTT
TRBV7-2	TRBD2	.	TRBJ2-3	CASSLVAGVSTDTQYF	TGTGCCAGCAGCTTAGTGGCGGGAGTAAGCACAGATACGCAGTATTTT
TRBV4-3	.	.	TRBJ2-7	CASSQEREIPNYEQYF	TGCGCCAGCAGCCAAGAACGAGAAATCCCCAACTACGAGCAGTACTTC
TRBV7-3	.	.	TRBJ1-1	CASSLSGGDTEAFF	TGTGCCAGCAGCTTATCTGGGGGGGACACTGAAGCTTTCTTT
TRBV9	TRBD1	few	TRBJ2-7	CASSAGTGVREQYF	TGTGCCAGCAGCGCCGGGACAGGGGTCCGGGAGCAGTACTTC
TRBV18	TRBD1	.	TRBJ2-7	CASSSGQVGSYEQYF	TGTGCCAGCTCGTCTGGACAGGTGGGGTCCTACGAGCAGTACTTC
TRBV6-6	TRBD2	.	TRBJ2-3	CASSKTSGGYTDTQYF	TGTGCCAGCAGTAAAACTAGCGGGGGGTACACAGATACGCAGTATTTT
TRBV5-1	.	.	TRBJ1-6	CASSLQVQSSYNSPLHF	TGCGCCAGCAGCTTACAGGTCCAGAGCTCCTATAATTCACCCCTCCACTTT
TRBV7-9	.	.	TRBJ1-4	CASSKDSFPTNEKLFF	TGTGCCAGCAGCAAGGACAGTTTCCCAACTAATGAAAAACTGTTTTTT
TRBV28	TRBD1	.	TRBJ1-2	CASRQQGAITYGYTF	TGTGCCAGCAGGCAACAGGGGGCCATAACCTATGGCTACACCTTC
TRBV5-1	.	.	TRBJ1-2	CASSLDRAYGYTF	TGCGCCAGCAGCTTGGACAGGGCCTATGGCTACACCTTC
TRBV28	.	.	TRBJ1-6	CASSLGGGRDNSPLHF	TGTGCCAGCAGCCTGGGGGGGGGACGTGATAATTCACCCCTCCACTTT
TRBV9	.	once	TRBJ1-2	CASSVRRINYGYTF	TGTGCCAGCAGCGTTAGGCGTATCAACTATGGCTACACCTTC
TRBV11-1	.	.	TRBJ1-1	CASSLVTEAFF	TGTGCCAGCAGCTTAGTAACTGAAGCTTTCTTT
TRBV24-1	.	.	TRBJ1-2	CATSDGSPSSYGYTF	TGTGCCACCAGTGATGGGAGCCCCAGTTCCTATGGCTACACCTTC